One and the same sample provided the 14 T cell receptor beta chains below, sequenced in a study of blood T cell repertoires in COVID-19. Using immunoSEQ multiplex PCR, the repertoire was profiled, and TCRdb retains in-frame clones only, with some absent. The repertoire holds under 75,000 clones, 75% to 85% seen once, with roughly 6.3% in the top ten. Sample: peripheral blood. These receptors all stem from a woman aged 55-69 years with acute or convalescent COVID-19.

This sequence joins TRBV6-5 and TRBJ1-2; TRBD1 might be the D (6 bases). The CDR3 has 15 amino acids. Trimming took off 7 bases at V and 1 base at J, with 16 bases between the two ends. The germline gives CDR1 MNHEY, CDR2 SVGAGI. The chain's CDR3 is CASTVTGRVNYGYTF. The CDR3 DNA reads TGTGCCAGCACCGTAACAGGGAGAGTTAACTATGGCTACACCTTC.

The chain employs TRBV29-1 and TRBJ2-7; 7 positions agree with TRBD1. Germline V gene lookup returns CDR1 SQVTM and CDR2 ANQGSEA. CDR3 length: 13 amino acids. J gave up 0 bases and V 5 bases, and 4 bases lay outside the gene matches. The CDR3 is CSVKGQNSYEQYF. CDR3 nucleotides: TGCAGCGTTAAGGGACAGAACTCCTACGAGCAGTACTTC.

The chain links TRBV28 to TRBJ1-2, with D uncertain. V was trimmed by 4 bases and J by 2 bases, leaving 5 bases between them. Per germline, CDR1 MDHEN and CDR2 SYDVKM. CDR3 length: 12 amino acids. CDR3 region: CASSWANYGYTF. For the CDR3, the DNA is TGTGCCAGCAGTTGGGCGAACTATGGCTACACCTTC.

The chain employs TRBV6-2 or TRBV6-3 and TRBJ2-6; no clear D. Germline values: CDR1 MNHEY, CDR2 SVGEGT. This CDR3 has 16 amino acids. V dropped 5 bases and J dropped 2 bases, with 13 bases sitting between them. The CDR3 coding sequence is TGTGCCAGCAGTGGGCAGCATTTACCTGGGGCCAACGTCCTGACTTTC. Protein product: CASSGQHLPGANVLTF.

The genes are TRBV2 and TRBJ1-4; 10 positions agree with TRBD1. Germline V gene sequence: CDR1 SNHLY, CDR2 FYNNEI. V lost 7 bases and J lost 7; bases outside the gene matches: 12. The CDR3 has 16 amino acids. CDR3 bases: TGTGCCAGCACCCCGACCGTAGGACAGGGGGTTGAAAAACTGTTTTTT. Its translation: CASTPTVGQGVEKLFF.

The CDR3 region is CASSFGLQASNEKLFF. CDR3 DNA sequence: TGTGCCAGCAGCTTCGGGTTACAGGCCTCTAATGAAAAACTGTTTTTT. This chain connects TRBV7-3 to TRBJ1-4, with D possibly being TRBD1 (5 bases). V lost 3 bases and J 3 bases, leaving 14 bases between the germline ends. The CDR3 has 16 amino acids. The V gene's germline CDR1 is SGHTA and CDR2 FQGTGA.

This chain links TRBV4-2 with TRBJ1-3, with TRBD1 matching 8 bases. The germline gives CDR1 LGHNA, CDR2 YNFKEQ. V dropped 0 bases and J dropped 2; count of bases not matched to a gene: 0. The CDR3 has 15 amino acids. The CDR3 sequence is CASSQDRGPGNTIYF. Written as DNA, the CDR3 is TGTGCCAGCAGCCAAGACAGGGGGCCTGGAAACACCATATATTTT.

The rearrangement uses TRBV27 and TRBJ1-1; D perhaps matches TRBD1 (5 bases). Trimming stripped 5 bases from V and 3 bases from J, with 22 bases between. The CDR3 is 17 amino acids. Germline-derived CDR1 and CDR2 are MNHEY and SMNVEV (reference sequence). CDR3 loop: CASSPLGGGFSDTEAFF. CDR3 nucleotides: TGTGCCAGCAGTCCCCTGGGGGGGGGATTCTCGGACACTGAAGCTTTCTTT.

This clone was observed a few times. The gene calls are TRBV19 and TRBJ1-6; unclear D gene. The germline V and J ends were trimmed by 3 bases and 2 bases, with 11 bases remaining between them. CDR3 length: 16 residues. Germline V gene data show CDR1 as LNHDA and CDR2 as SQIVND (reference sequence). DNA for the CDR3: TGTGCCAGTAGTATTCTTTCGTCAGCCTATAATTCACCCCTCCACTTT. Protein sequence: CASSILSSAYNSPLHF.

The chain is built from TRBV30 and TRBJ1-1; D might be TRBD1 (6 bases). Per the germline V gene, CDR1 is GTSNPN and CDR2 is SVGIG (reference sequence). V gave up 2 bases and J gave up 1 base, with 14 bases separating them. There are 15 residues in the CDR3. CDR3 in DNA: TGTGCCTGGAGTCAACTAAAGGGACAGAACACTGAAGCTTTCTTT. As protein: CAWSQLKGQNTEAFF.

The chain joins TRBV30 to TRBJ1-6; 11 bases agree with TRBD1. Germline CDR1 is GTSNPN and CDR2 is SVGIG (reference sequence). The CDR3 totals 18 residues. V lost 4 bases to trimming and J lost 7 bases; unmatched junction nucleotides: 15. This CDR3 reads CAWNPDLGTGGKNSPLHF. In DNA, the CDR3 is TGTGCCTGGAATCCCGACCTCGGGACAGGGGGGAAAAATTCACCCCTCCACTTT.

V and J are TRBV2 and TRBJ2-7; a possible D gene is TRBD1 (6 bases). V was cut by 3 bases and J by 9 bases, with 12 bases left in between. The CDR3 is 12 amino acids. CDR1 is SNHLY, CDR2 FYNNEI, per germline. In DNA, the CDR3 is TGTGCCAGCAGTGAGGGGGCCCTAGGGCAGTACTTC. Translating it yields CASSEGALGQYF.

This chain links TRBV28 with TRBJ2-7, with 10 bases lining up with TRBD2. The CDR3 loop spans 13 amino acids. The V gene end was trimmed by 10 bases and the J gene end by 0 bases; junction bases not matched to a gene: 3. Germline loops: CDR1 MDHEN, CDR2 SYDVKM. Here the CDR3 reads CATRLAGSYEQYF. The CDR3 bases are TGTGCCACGCGACTAGCGGGCTCCTACGAGCAGTACTTC.

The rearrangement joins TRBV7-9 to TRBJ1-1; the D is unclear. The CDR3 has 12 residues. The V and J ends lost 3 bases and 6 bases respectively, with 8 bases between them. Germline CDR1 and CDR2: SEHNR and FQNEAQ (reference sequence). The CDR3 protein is CASSLEVAEAFF. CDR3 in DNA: TGTGCCAGCAGCTTGGAGGTTGCTGAAGCTTTCTTT.